The clone carrying this T cell receptor beta chain showed up just a few times. The antigen is unknown. A much larger clone lies one base from this, so it may be a read error. CDR3 and TCR beta VDJ profiling relied on a genomic DNA template. Via MiXCR, TCRdb re-called the reads, giving one row per CDR3 protein. The sample lists more than 150,000 distinct CDR3 sequences; 46% were seen once. Germline lookup yields CDR1 DFQATT and CDR2 SNEGSKA (reference sequence). The V segment lost 0 bases and the J segment 4 bases; nucleotides outside the gene matches: 21. The CDR3 is 19 residues long. This record belongs to a study of CD8+CD57+ T cells in acquired aplastic anemia. Study-wide context: Each DNA sample taken from sorted CD4+ and CD8+ cells came to about 3 ug on average.

Findings and caveats of the study: Between patients and controls, CD8+ Simpson's diversity did not vary significantly. Found in both controls and patients were approximately 31 CD8+ CDR3 sequences.

Specimen: sorted CD4+, CD8+, or CD8+CD57+ T cells (not recorded which) from PBMCs. The receptor's source is a human donor in good health. The chain is built from TRBV20-1 and TRBJ2-7, with 7 bases identical to TRBD2. DNA for the CDR3: TGCAGTGCTAGAGATCATCGGGCGGGAGTAGGTATTGGGGCTTACGAGCAGTACTTC. Translated, it gives CSARDHRAGVGIGAYEQYF.